The rows below give T cell receptor beta chains drawn from one sample of a study of blood T cell repertoires in COVID-19. The repertoire was sequenced with immunoSEQ multiplex PCR; TCRdb's copy has only in-frame clones and lacks some. The sample contains about 300,000 clones, 85% to 90% of which appear only once. The source material was peripheral blood. The receptor source for this set is a woman in her forties or fifties with COVID-19, enrolled during active disease. Both conserved end residues are part of each CDR3. D genes are given only for firm matches. Part of the rows lack a size; the others show once, few, many or a class for expanded clones.

D: -; V: TRBV19; length: 15; size: -; J: TRBJ2-6; DNA: TGTGCCAGTAGTATAAGGAGTGCTGGGGCCAACGTCCTGACTTTC; CDR3: CASSIRSAGANVLTF
D: TRBD1; V: TRBV29-1; length: 19; size: -; J: TRBJ2-6; DNA: TGCAGCGTTGGAGACCCGGGACAGTGGGTTCAATCTGGGGCCAACGTCCTGACTTTC; CDR3: CSVGDPGQWVQSGANVLTF
D: -; V: TRBV6-2/TRBV6-3; length: 14; size: -; J: TRBJ1-5; DNA: TGTGCCAGCAGTTACTCGCTAGTAAATCAGCCCCAGCATTTT; CDR3: CASSYSLVNQPQHF
D: -; V: TRBV30; length: 14; size: -; J: TRBJ1-3; DNA: TGTGCCTGGAGCGCTTCGGTCCTTGGAAACACCATATATTTT; CDR3: CAWSASVLGNTIYF
D: -; V: TRBV19; length: 14; size: -; J: TRBJ2-1; DNA: TGTGCCAGTAGTCTAGAGGGCCAAAACGCAAAGCAGTTCTTC; CDR3: CASSLEGQNAKQFF
D: -; V: TRBV30; length: 16; size: -; J: TRBJ2-6; DNA: TGTGCCTGGGACACAGGGTGGGTCTCTGGGGCCAACGTCCTGACTTTC; CDR3: CAWDTGWVSGANVLTF
D: -; V: TRBV5-6; length: 14; size: -; J: TRBJ1-5; DNA: TGTGCCAGCAGCGCGAGGGGGTTTAGTCAGCCCCAGCATTTT; CDR3: CASSARGFSQPQHF
D: -; V: TRBV28; length: 16; size: -; J: TRBJ1-5; DNA: TGTGCCAGCCCCCCCGGGGACTTTATTTATTTCGGGCCCCAGCATTTT; CDR3: CASPPGDFIYFGPQHF
D: TRBD1; V: TRBV18; length: 16; size: -; J: TRBJ1-3; DNA: TGTGCCAGCTCACCACTTCGACAGGGGTCTGGAAACACCATATATTTT; CDR3: CASSPLRQGSGNTIYF
D: -; V: TRBV9; length: 14; size: -; J: TRBJ2-2; DNA: TGTGCCAGCAGCGTGGAGGGGGCGGGCGGGGAGCTGTTTTTT; CDR3: CASSVEGAGGELFF
D: TRBD2; V: TRBV7-6; length: 17; size: -; J: TRBJ2-2; DNA: TGTGCCAGTACGACCGGGACTAGCGGAACGAACACCGGGGAGCTGTTTTTT; CDR3: CASTTGTSGTNTGELFF
D: -; V: TRBV9; length: 14; size: -; J: TRBJ1-2; DNA: TGTGCCAGCAGCGTAGGTACCGATTCGGGGGGCTACACCTTC; CDR3: CASSVGTDSGGYTF
D: -; V: TRBV29-1; length: 12; size: few; J: TRBJ1-3; DNA: TGCAGCGTTCCCAGCTCTGGAAACACCATATATTTT; CDR3: CSVPSSGNTIYF
D: TRBD2; V: TRBV20-1; length: 15; size: -; J: TRBJ2-7; DNA: TGCAGTGCTAGTGGCCTTGCCGGGAGGAACTACGAGCAGTACTTC; CDR3: CSASGLAGRNYEQYF
D: -; V: TRBV6-6; length: 14; size: -; J: TRBJ1-5; DNA: TGTGCCAGCAGTTACGTCACAGCTAATCAGCCCCAGCATTTT; CDR3: CASSYVTANQPQHF
D: TRBD1; V: TRBV29-1; length: 13; size: -; J: TRBJ2-7; DNA: TGCAGCGTTGAGGGCCGGACAGGGTCCGAGCAGTACTTC; CDR3: CSVEGRTGSEQYF
D: TRBD2; V: TRBV10-3; length: 15; size: once; J: TRBJ2-1; DNA: TGTGCCATCAGTGAGTCCAGCGGGAAATACAATGAGCAGTTCTTC; CDR3: CAISESSGKYNEQFF
D: TRBD1; V: TRBV27; length: 15; size: -; J: TRBJ2-7; DNA: TGTGCCAGCAGTCCCTGGGGACAGACTTTCTACGAGCAGTACTTC; CDR3: CASSPWGQTFYEQYF
D: -; V: TRBV19; length: 13; size: -; J: TRBJ1-5; DNA: TGTGCCAGTAGTATCGGGGGTAATCAGCCCCAGCATTTT; CDR3: CASSIGGNQPQHF
D: TRBD2; V: TRBV7-3; length: 15; size: -; J: TRBJ2-1; DNA: TGTGCCAGCAGCTTACGGTCTAGCGGGAAAGTTGAGCAGTTCTTC; CDR3: CASSLRSSGKVEQFF
D: TRBD1; V: TRBV6-2/TRBV6-3; length: 17; size: once; J: TRBJ1-5; DNA: TGTGCCAGCAGTGTCGGACAGGGGCGATATAGCAATCAGCCCCAGCATTTT; CDR3: CASSVGQGRYSNQPQHF
D: TRBD2; V: TRBV19; length: 16; size: -; J: TRBJ2-3; DNA: TGTGCCAGTAGTTCCGAACTAGCGGGGGACACAGATACGCAGTATTTT; CDR3: CASSSELAGDTDTQYF
D: TRBD1; V: TRBV7-9; length: 16; size: -; J: TRBJ2-5; DNA: TGTGCCAGCAGTCATGTCCCGGGACAGGGGCAAGAGACCCAGTACTTC; CDR3: CASSHVPGQGQETQYF
D: TRBD2; V: TRBV10-2; length: 13; size: -; J: TRBJ2-3; DNA: TGCGCCAGTGGACTAGCGGGTACGGATACGCAGTATTTT; CDR3: CASGLAGTDTQYF
D: -; V: TRBV19; length: 13; size: -; J: TRBJ1-1; DNA: TGTGCCAGTAGTATATCGGGGAACACTGAAGCTTTCTTT; CDR3: CASSISGNTEAFF
D: TRBD2; V: TRBV5-1; length: 18; size: -; J: TRBJ2-7; DNA: TGCGCCAGCAGCCTAAGGACTAGCGGGAGTGTGAACACCTACGAGCAGTACTTC; CDR3: CASSLRTSGSVNTYEQYF
D: -; V: TRBV4-2; length: 18; size: -; J: TRBJ1-2; DNA: TGTGCCAGCAGCCAAGATCTCTCGGTTACTAGCTTTAACTATGGCTACACCTTC; CDR3: CASSQDLSVTSFNYGYTF